One T cell receptor beta chain is described in this entry. This specimen belongs to a study of blood T cell repertoires in COVID-19. Generated by immunoSEQ multiplex PCR, the TCRdb table keeps only in-frame clones and is missing some. The table shows about 22,000 clones, with roughly 88% occurring only once. Trimming cost V 5 bases and J 7 bases; bases outside gene matches: 7. Per the germline V gene, CDR1 is SGHTA and CDR2 is FQGNSA. This CDR3 comprises 14 residues. The receptor comes from a man between 65 and 79 years old with acute or convalescent COVID-19. The sequenced sample consisted of peripheral blood. V and J are TRBV7-2 and TRBJ1-4, with 7 bases that match TRBD1. The CDR3 sequence: CASSPNRQGEKLFF. As DNA, the CDR3 is TGTGCCAGCAGCCCCAATCGACAGGGTGAAAAACTGTTTTTT.